Below are 27 T cell receptor beta chains sequenced from a single sample in a study of T cells in Graves' hyperthyroidism and ophthalmopathy. From RNA transcripts, TCR beta CDR3 regions were amplified. During a first-round RT-PCR of the TCR CDR3, the HTBI primer set was used. TCRdb redid the calling of the multiplex PCR reads with MiXCR, one entry per CDR3 protein. The table shows hundreds of thousands of distinct CDR3 sequences, with roughly 25% occurring only once. The specimen was blood. The source is a woman aged 25 to 39 with Graves' ophthalmopathy.

In the case of this clonotype: This may arise from a read error, as a much more abundant clone is one base away. This chain joins TRBV7-2 and TRBJ2-7; D ambiguous. The CDR3 length is 14 residues. The germline V gene has CDR1 SGHTA and CDR2 FQGNSA. In nucleotides, the CDR3 is TGTGCCAGCAGCTTAGCCGGCGGCAACTACAAGCAGTACTTC. Translated, it gives CASSLAGGNYKQYF.

The chain has TRBV7-2 and TRBJ1-1; D remains unclear. Germline V CDR1 and CDR2: SGHTA, FQGNSA. The CDR3 loop spans 12 amino acids. Trimming took 2 bases from V and 5 from J, leaving 6 bases between them. Here the CDR3 DNA reads TGTGCCAGCAGCTTACAATCTACTGAAGCTTTCTTT. It translates to CASSLQSTEAFF.

This clonotype was observed at least ten times. The gene calls are TRBV3-1 and TRBJ1-3, with D unresolved. The V and J ends lost 0 bases and 4 bases respectively, with 13 bases between them. From germline, CDR1 is LGHDT and CDR2 YNNKEL (reference sequence). The CDR3 runs 16 residues. The CDR3, as DNA: TGTGCCAGCAGCCAAGAAGCGGGCGCGAGAGGAAACACCATATATTTT. Its translation is CASSQEAGARGNTIYF.

This clonotype appeared many times. The rearrangement uses TRBV6-2 or TRBV6-3 and TRBJ1-5, with 8 bases lining up with TRBD1. Looked up from germline, CDR1 is MNHEY and CDR2 is SVGEGT. Trimming removed 4 bases from V and 7 bases from J; junction bases left unmatched: 9. This CDR3 has 15 residues. The CDR3 spells CASSSVGQVPQPQHF. CDR3 DNA: TGTGCCAGCAGTTCTGTGGGACAGGTACCGCAGCCCCAGCATTTT.

In this sample, this clonotype turned up many times. This chain connects TRBV10-3 to TRBJ1-2; D perhaps matches TRBD1 (5 bases). Trimming stripped 2 bases from V and 3 bases from J, with 10 bases between. CDR3 length: 14 residues. Germline V gene lookup returns CDR1 ENHRY and CDR2 SYGVKD. The CDR3 nucleotides read TGTGCCATCAGTGAGAGGGCGACAGACTATGGCTACACCTTC. Its translation is CAISERATDYGYTF.

This clonotype was picked up many times. The chain links TRBV19 to TRBJ1-3; unclear D gene. This CDR3 has 13 residues. Trimming cost V 9 bases and J 3 bases, with 12 bases left between them. Germline V CDR1 and CDR2: LNHDA, SQIVND (reference sequence). CDR3: CASSPALGNTIYF. DNA for the CDR3: TGTGCCAGCTCCCCGGCCCTTGGAAACACCATATATTTT.

The chain combines TRBV12-3 or TRBV12-4 with TRBJ2-6; the D is unclear. Trimming took 2 bases from V and 0 from J, leaving 11 bases between them. This CDR3 has 17 residues. The CDR3, as DNA: TGTGCCAGCAGTTTAATAGGGTTCCACTCTGGGGCCAACGTCCTGACTTTC. Amino acid sequence: CASSLIGFHSGANVLTF.

In this sample, this clonotype turned up once. J is TRBJ1-5 and V is TRBV2; D is undetermined. The CDR3 is 14 residues long. The germline CDR1 and CDR2 sequences are SNHLY and FYNNEI. Trimming removed 3 bases from V and 7 bases from J, with 13 bases in between. The CDR3 DNA is TGTGCCAGCAGTGATTCAACGGCTTCGCAGCCCCAGCATTTT. Translation: CASSDSTASQPQHF.

Many counts were recorded for this clonotype. The rearrangement uses TRBV7-8 and TRBJ2-2; D is possibly TRBD1 (6 bases). Between the trimmed V and J ends, which lost 4 bases and 0 bases, there was a span of 9 bases. CDR3 length: 15 amino acids. Germline loops: CDR1 SGHVS, CDR2 FQNEAQ. The CDR3 loop reads CASSSGTTNTGELFF. CDR3 nucleotides: TGTGCCAGCAGCTCCGGGACAACGAACACCGGGGAGCTGTTTTTT.

This chain uses TRBV7-8 with TRBJ2-7; perhaps D is TRBD1 or TRBD2 (5 bases each). The CDR3 loop spans 15 amino acids. The V gene's germline CDR1 is SGHVS and CDR2 FQNEAQ. Trimming removed 1 base at V and 6 bases at J, with 16 bases between. The CDR3 loop reads CASSLGSSGPCEQYF. The CDR3, as DNA: TGTGCCAGCAGCTTAGGAAGTTCGGGACCTTGCGAGCAGTACTTC.

This clonotype was counted at least ten times. This chain connects TRBV10-3 to TRBJ1-1, with 8 nucleotides matching TRBD1. This CDR3 region has 16 residues. Germline values: CDR1 ENHRY, CDR2 SYGVKD. V lost 5 bases and J lost 0; bases outside the gene matches: 8. The CDR3, as DNA: TGTGCCATCAGTCCCCACTCGGGACAGGTGAACACTGAAGCTTTCTTT. This gives the protein CAISPHSGQVNTEAFF.

CDR3 loop: CASSFADRGNGYTF. In nucleotides, the CDR3 is TGCGCCAGCAGCTTCGCGGACAGGGGGAATGGCTACACCTTC. The V call is TRBV5-1, the J call TRBJ1-2, with 10 bases identical to TRBD1. The CDR3 totals 14 residues. Germline V gene lookup returns CDR1 SGHRS and CDR2 YFSETQ. The J segment lost 6 bases and the V segment lost 2 bases, leaving 4 bases of the junction unmatched.

This clonotype was counted at least ten times. This rearrangement joins TRBV20-1 to TRBJ1-1; TRBD1 might be the D (5 bases). The V gene's germline CDR1 is DFQATT and CDR2 SNEGSKA (reference sequence). The CDR3 length is 15 residues. V shed 2 bases and J shed 2 bases, with 15 bases lying between them. In DNA form, the CDR3 reads TGCAGTGCTAGAACTAATAAAGGGACTAACACTGAAGCTTTCTTT. Its protein is CSARTNKGTNTEAFF.

This clonotype appeared a few times. The V gene is TRBV6-1, the J gene TRBJ2-7; 7 bases map to TRBD1. The CDR3 runs to 13 residues. V gave up 8 bases and J gave up 1 base; unmatched junction bases: 5. CDR1 and CDR2 from the germline V gene are MNHNS and SASEGT. The CDR3 DNA sequence: TGTGCCAGCGCCCGACAGGGATCCTACGAGCAGTACTTC. Translation: CASARQGSYEQYF.

With regard to this clonotype: A read error is possible here, since a much larger clone lies one base away. The V gene is TRBV11-1, the J gene TRBJ2-2; 11 bases line up with TRBD2. CDR3 length equals 16 residues. The ends lost 5 bases at V and 4 bases at J; junction bases unmatched: 6. The germline CDR1 and CDR2 sequences are SGHAT and FQDESV (reference sequence). The CDR3 protein is CASSPLAGGFTGELFF. CDR3 DNA sequence: TGTGCCAGCAGCCCCTTAGCGGGGGGGTTCACCGGGGAGCTGTTTTTT. Together with reference TRBV11-1 and TRBJ2-2, the CDR3 gives the full variable domain: EAEVAQSPRYKITEKSQAVAFWCDPISGHATLYWYRQILGQGPELLVQFQDESVVDDSQLPKDRFSAERLKGVDSTLKIQPAELGDSAMYLCASSPLAGGFTGELFFGEGSRLTVL.

In its sample, this clonotype was seen many times. Here the CDR3 reads CASSPRTAVDGYTF. The CDR3 region has the DNA TGTGCCAGCAGCCCAAGGACAGCTGTTGATGGCTACACCTTC. The chain combines TRBV7-8 with TRBJ1-2; TRBD1 might be the D (6 bases). In germline, CDR1 is SGHVS, CDR2 FQNEAQ. V lost 5 bases, J lost 6 bases, and 16 bases lay in between. CDR3 size: 14 residues.

This clonotype was observed many times. The CDR3, as DNA: TGCAGTGCCAGGGACAGCGGCCGGCAGCATTTT. Residues: CSARDSGRQHF. The chain uses TRBV20-1 and TRBJ1-5, with 7 bases matching TRBD1. Unmatched junction bases numbered 9, after V lost 6 bases and J lost 13 bases. Germline lookup yields CDR1 DFQATT and CDR2 SNEGSKA (reference sequence). This CDR3 has 11 amino acids.

This clonotype was observed a few times. The genes are TRBV27 and TRBJ1-1; 9 positions match TRBD1. This CDR3 is 14 amino acids long. V was pared by 6 bases and J by 1 base, with 3 bases of the junction left unmatched. Germline V lookup: CDR1 MNHEY, CDR2 SMNVEV (reference sequence). The CDR3, as DNA: TGTGCCAGCAGATGGACAGGGGAGAACACTGAAGCTTTCTTT. Translating it yields CASRWTGENTEAFF.

This clonotype has only a few counts. J is TRBJ2-5 and V is TRBV15; possibly TRBD1 for D (5 bases). The V gene lost 6 bases and the J gene lost 3 bases, with 11 bases spanning the gap. Germline V gene sequence: CDR1 LNHNV, CDR2 YYDKDF (reference sequence). The CDR3 contains 13 residues. CDR3 in amino acids: CATSKGPEETQYF. In nucleotides, the CDR3 is TGTGCCACCAGTAAGGGGCCCGAAGAGACCCAGTACTTC.

This clonotype appeared many times. V usage is TRBV6-5 and J usage is TRBJ2-7; TRBD1 agrees at 7 bases. V shed 1 base, J shed 2 bases, and the junction held 5 bases outside the gene matches. Germline values: CDR1 MNHEY, CDR2 SVGAGI. The length of the CDR3 is 15 residues. This CDR3 reads CASSYYRGPTYEQYF. The CDR3 nucleotides are TGTGCCAGCAGTTACTACAGGGGACCCACCTACGAGCAGTACTTC.

In its sample, this clonotype was seen many times. V is TRBV6-1 and J is TRBJ1-5; unclear D gene. Trimming removed 4 bases at V and 7 bases at J, with 5 bases between. Germline V gene data show CDR1 as MNHNS and CDR2 as SASEGT. The CDR3 consists of 11 residues. This CDR3 is CASSGRQPQHF. CDR3 bases: TGTGCCAGCAGTGGGAGGCAGCCCCAGCATTTT.

The chain uses TRBV4-1 and TRBJ2-7; 7 bases map to TRBD1. CDR1 is MGHRA, CDR2 YSYEKL, per germline. The CDR3 spans 19 residues. The V segment lost 0 bases and the J segment 1 base; nucleotides outside the gene matches: 15. The CDR3, as DNA: TGCGCCAGCAGCCAAGAAAATTTTAGGGGGCCGGAGTCGTCCTACGAGCAGTACTTC. This translates into CASSQENFRGPESSYEQYF.

The J gene is TRBJ2-7, the V gene TRBV12-3 or TRBV12-4; D possibly corresponds to TRBD1 (6 bases). V was pared by 4 bases and J by 3 bases, with 13 bases between. CDR3 length: 14 amino acids. CDR3: CASSSNMDSYEQYF. CDR3 nucleotide sequence: TGTGCCAGCAGTTCAAACATGGACAGCTACGAGCAGTACTTC.

J is TRBJ2-5 and V is TRBV6-1; 16 bases map to TRBD2. CDR1 is MNHNS, CDR2 SASEGT, per germline. V shed 6 bases and J 5 bases; nucleotides not matched to a gene: 9. This CDR3 region has 17 residues. The CDR3 loop reads CASRVGTSGRARETQYF. The CDR3 nucleotides are TGTGCCAGCAGGGTTGGGACTAGCGGGAGGGCCCGGGAGACCCAGTACTTC.

The chain links TRBV6-1 to TRBJ2-7; 8 positions match TRBD1. Trimming took 5 bases from V and 0 from J; bases not matched to a gene: 6. There are 15 residues in the CDR3. From germline, CDR1 is MNHNS and CDR2 SASEGT. The CDR3 DNA follows: TGTGCCAGCAGTCGGGGACAGGCGAGCTCCTACGAGCAGTACTTC. This sequence encodes CASSRGQASSYEQYF.

This clonotype was seen repeatedly, ten times or more. This chain links TRBV11-2 with TRBJ1-2; D remains unclear. This CDR3 contains 15 residues. Germline lookup yields CDR1 SGHAT and CDR2 FQNNGV. The ends were cut back, 5 bases at V and 3 bases at J, with 16 bases in the middle. The CDR3 loop is CASSTFDLPDYGYTF. CDR3 DNA sequence: TGTGCCAGCAGCACGTTCGACCTACCGGACTATGGCTACACCTTC.

This clonotype has at least ten counts. J is TRBJ1-1 and V is TRBV3-1; D is uncertain. Trimming took 0 bases from V and 8 from J, leaving 13 bases between them. Germline lookup yields CDR1 LGHDT and CDR2 YNNKEL (reference sequence). This CDR3 has 14 amino acids. In DNA form, the CDR3 reads TGTGCCAGCAGCCAAGAGGGAGGGAGCGGCGAAGCTTTCTTT. Its translation is CASSQEGGSGEAFF.